Here is one T cell receptor beta chain with its context. Its antigen is currently unknown. Germline assignment: CDR1 SNHLY and CDR2 FYNNEI. The V and J ends lost 2 bases and 3 bases, in that order; junction bases with no gene match: 2. This CDR3 contains 14 residues. The source of the sample is a study of T cell responses to AZD1222 COVID-19 vaccine. Study-wide results and limits: The CD4 TCRs associated with vaccination extended across spike and predominated at 160-218 and 743-854. Variant regions that are unmutated are reportedly the target of nearly half of spike-specific TCRs.

Profiled with immunoSEQ multiplex PCR; TCRdb holds only in-frame clones, not every one. The sample carries 100,000 to 150,000 clones, around 87% recorded once. Here the sequenced sample was peripheral blood, taken on day 0 of AZD1222 vaccination. The J gene is TRBJ2-7, the V gene TRBV2, with 9 bases identical to TRBD1. This sequence originates from an adult in good health. CDR3 protein: CASSEPTGGYEQYF. The CDR3 nucleotides read TGTGCCAGCAGTGAACCGACAGGGGGCTACGAGCAGTACTTC. The full variable domain, its missing parts supplied by reference TRBV2 and TRBJ2-7, is EPEVTQTPSHQVTQMGQEVILRCVPISNHLYFYWYRQILGQKVEFLVSFYNNEISEKSEIFDDQFSVERPDGSNFTLKIRSTKLEDSAMYFCASSEPTGGYEQYFGPGTRLTVT.